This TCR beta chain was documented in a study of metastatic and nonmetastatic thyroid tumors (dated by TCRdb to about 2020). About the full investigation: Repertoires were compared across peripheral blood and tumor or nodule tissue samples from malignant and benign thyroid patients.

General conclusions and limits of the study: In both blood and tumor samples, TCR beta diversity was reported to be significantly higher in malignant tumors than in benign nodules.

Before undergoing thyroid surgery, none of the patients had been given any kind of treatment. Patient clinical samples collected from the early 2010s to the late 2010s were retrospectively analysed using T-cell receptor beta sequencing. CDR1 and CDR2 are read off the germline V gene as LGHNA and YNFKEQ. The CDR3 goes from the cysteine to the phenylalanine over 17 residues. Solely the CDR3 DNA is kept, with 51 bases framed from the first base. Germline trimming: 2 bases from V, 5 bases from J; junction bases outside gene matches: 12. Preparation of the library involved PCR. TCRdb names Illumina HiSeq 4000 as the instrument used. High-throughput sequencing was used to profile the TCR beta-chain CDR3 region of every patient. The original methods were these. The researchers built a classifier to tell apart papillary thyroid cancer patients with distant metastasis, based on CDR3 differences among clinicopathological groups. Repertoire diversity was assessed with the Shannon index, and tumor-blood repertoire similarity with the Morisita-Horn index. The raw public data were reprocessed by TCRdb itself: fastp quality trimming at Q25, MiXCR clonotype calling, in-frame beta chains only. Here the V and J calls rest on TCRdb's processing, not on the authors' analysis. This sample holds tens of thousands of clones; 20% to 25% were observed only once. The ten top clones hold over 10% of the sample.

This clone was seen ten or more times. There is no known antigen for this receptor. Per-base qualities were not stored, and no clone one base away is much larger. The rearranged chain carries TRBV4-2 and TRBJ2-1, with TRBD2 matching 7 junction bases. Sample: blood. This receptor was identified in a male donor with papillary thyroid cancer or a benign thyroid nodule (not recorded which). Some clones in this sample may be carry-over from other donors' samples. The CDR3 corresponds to CASSQIGPGGSHNEQFF. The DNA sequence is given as TGTGCCAGCAGCCAAATCGGGCCGGGAGGATCCCACAATGAGCAGTTCTTC.